This TCR beta chain was recorded in a study of graft-versus-host responses after intestinal transplantation. Study results and caveats: Where graft-donor T cell macrochimerism was present, patients had high graft-versus-host to host-versus-graft clonal ratios in allografts. GvH clones appeared in recipient marrow, some first in ileum or blood. Declines in HvG clones occurring early post-transplant were associated with peak circulating GvH clone levels.

Points on this clone: Antigen unknown.

This table comes from immunoSEQ multiplex PCR, and its TCRdb copy is limited to in-frame clones, with some not included. The sample carries about 47,000 clones, about 95% recorded once. Source: unstimulated CD8+ T cells sorted from spleen or lymph node cells, taken before transplant. This TCR was recovered from a human donor who was the organ donor for an intestinal transplant.

The CDR3 sequence is CASSLLQAEAFF. As DNA, the CDR3 is TGTGCCAGCAGCTTATTACAGGCTGAAGCTTTCTTT. The V gene is TRBV11-2, the J gene TRBJ1-1; D may be TRBD1 (5 bases). The CDR3 length is 12 residues. Trimming removed 2 bases from V and 6 bases from J, with 7 bases in between. Germline V gives CDR1 SGHAT, CDR2 FQNNGV.